These 28 T cell receptor beta chains were all obtained from the same sample, sequenced in a study of cytomegalovirus exposure and HLA in healthy donors. In the PCR, 60 Vbeta and 13 Jbeta primers were used. Assay: immunoSEQ multiplex PCR; the TCRdb copy retains only in-frame clones and omits some. The sample includes under 200,000 clones, 70% to 85% of them seen just once. The specimen sequenced was PBMCs. These receptors came from a man aged 40-49 years in good health and CMV-seropositive.

CDR3 in amino acids: CASSFGGGAGANVLTF. DNA for the CDR3: TGCGCCAGCAGCTTCGGGGGAGGGGCTGGGGCCAACGTCCTGACTTTC. This chain links TRBV5-1 with TRBJ2-6; 7 nucleotides align to TRBD2. J lost 2 bases, V lost 2 bases, and 4 bases had no gene match. The CDR3 extends over 16 amino acids. The germline CDR1 and CDR2 sequences are SGHRS and YFSETQ.

The CDR3 loop reads CASISRVFGEQFF. Written as DNA, the CDR3 is TGTGCCAGCATATCCAGGGTTTTTGGTGAGCAGTTCTTC. This sequence joins TRBV28 and TRBJ2-1, with a weak D call TRBD1 (5 bases). Germline V gene lookup returns CDR1 MDHEN and CDR2 SYDVKM. The CDR3 is 13 residues long. Deletions cut 7 bases from V and 9 bases from J, with 16 bases between.

The chain is built from TRBV5-1 and TRBJ1-1; tentative D call: TRBD1 (5 bases). Germline V gene sequence: CDR1 SGHRS, CDR2 YFSETQ. The V end lost 4 bases, the J end lost 1 base, and 14 bases lay between the germline ends. The CDR3 contains 15 residues. The CDR3 nucleotides read TGCGCCAGCAGCCTGCCGGACACACGGAACACTGAAGCTTTCTTT. Protein sequence: CASSLPDTRNTEAFF.

This chain joins TRBV29-1 and TRBJ2-2; possible D gene TRBD2, 5 bases. Germline CDR1 reads SQVTM; CDR2 reads ANQGSEA. The CDR3 length is 11 residues. V dropped 7 bases and J dropped 8 bases, with 11 bases sitting between them. In DNA form, the CDR3 reads TGCAGCGGAGGGCGGTCAGGGGAGCTGTTTTTT. Its protein is CSGGRSGELFF.

This rearrangement joins TRBV30 to TRBJ1-1, with 7 bases matching TRBD1. The CDR3 length is 12 residues. Germline V CDR1 and CDR2: GTSNPN, SVGIG (reference sequence). V lost 8 bases to trimming and J lost 5 bases; unmatched junction nucleotides: 8. The CDR3: CAGRQGRTEAFF. CDR3 sequence (DNA): TGTGCCGGAAGACAGGGACGAACTGAAGCTTTCTTT.

The V call is TRBV4-2, the J call TRBJ1-1; TRBD1 agrees at 9 bases. Germline assignment: CDR1 LGHNA and CDR2 YNFKEQ. The V and J ends lost 6 bases and 0 bases, in that order; junction bases with no gene match: 8. The length of the CDR3 is 16 residues. As DNA, the CDR3 is TGTGCCAGCAGGGCCGGGACAGGGAACATGAACACTGAAGCTTTCTTT. Its translation: CASRAGTGNMNTEAFF.

The rearrangement uses TRBV15 and TRBJ2-4; 11 bases are shared with TRBD2. V shed 3 bases, J shed 6 bases, and the junction held 4 bases outside the gene matches. The CDR3 has 15 residues. CDR1 is LNHNV and CDR2 is YYDKDF in the germline V gene (reference sequence). CDR3 sequence reads: CATSSIAGGVNIQYF. The CDR3, as DNA: TGTGCCACCAGCAGCATAGCGGGAGGGGTAAACATTCAGTACTTC.

V and J are TRBV18 and TRBJ1-4; 7 nucleotides agree with TRBD1. The CDR3 is 13 residues long. Germline-derived CDR1 and CDR2 are KGHSH and LQKENI. The V segment lost 5 bases and the J segment 7 bases; nucleotides outside the gene matches: 4. The CDR3 is CASSTTGVEKLFF. As DNA, the CDR3 is TGTGCCAGCTCAACCACAGGGGTTGAAAAACTGTTTTTT.

The chain uses TRBV10-1 and TRBJ2-1; 9 nucleotides align to TRBD2. CDR1 and CDR2 (germline): WNHNN, SYGVQD (reference sequence). With V trimmed by 3 bases and J by 9 bases, 6 bases remained unmatched. CDR3 length: 14 residues. The CDR3 region is CASSDGGGAGEQFF. DNA for the CDR3: TGCGCCAGCAGTGATGGCGGGGGGGCCGGTGAGCAGTTCTTC.

In the case of this clone: Other DNA sequences in this specimen translate into the identical CDR3. The rearrangement uses TRBV6-6 and TRBJ1-6; 7 nucleotides align to TRBD1. V shed 2 bases, J shed 7 bases, and the junction held 2 bases outside the gene matches. Germline CDR1 and CDR2: MNHNY and SVGAGI (reference sequence). The CDR3 has 14 residues. For the CDR3, the DNA is TGTGCCAGCAGTTACAGGGGGCAAAATTCACCCCTCCACTTT. It codes for CASSYRGQNSPLHF.

This clone was seen only once. The chain employs TRBV29-1 and TRBJ1-1; a possible D gene is TRBD1 (6 bases). The CDR3 spans 14 residues. Germline V CDR1 and CDR2: SQVTM, ANQGSEA. Trimming pared 7 bases from V and 5 bases from J, leaving 20 bases between. The CDR3 region is CSGTPAGAWTEAFF. The CDR3 coding sequence is TGCAGCGGGACGCCCGCAGGGGCCTGGACTGAAGCTTTCTTT. The entire variable domain, with the rest obtained from reference TRBV29-1 and TRBJ1-1, is as follows: SAVISQKPSRDICQRGTSLTIQCQVDSQVTMMFWYRQQPGQSLTLIATANQGSEATYESGFVIDKFPISRPNLTFSTLTVSNMSPEDSSIYLCSGTPAGAWTEAFFGQGTRLTVV.

The CDR3 loop is CASSLLRDRVYNEQFF. The CDR3 region has the DNA TGTGCCAGCAGCCTACTCCGGGACAGGGTTTACAATGAGCAGTTCTTC. The chain has TRBV7-2 and TRBJ2-1, with TRBD1 identical over 9 bases. Trimming took 5 bases from V and 4 from J; bases not matched to a gene: 9. Germline V gene sequence: CDR1 SGHTA, CDR2 FQGNSA. The length of the CDR3 is 16 residues.

This rearrangement joins TRBV19 to TRBJ1-5, with 7 bases identical to TRBD1. This CDR3 comprises 14 residues. The germline V gene has CDR1 LNHDA and CDR2 SQIVND (reference sequence). Trimming took 5 bases from V and 3 from J; bases not matched to a gene: 4. The CDR3 sequence is CASSPQGINQPQHF. In nucleotides, the CDR3 is TGTGCCAGTAGTCCACAGGGGATCAATCAGCCCCAGCATTTT.

The V and J genes are TRBV19 and TRBJ2-3, with a tentative D call TRBD2 (6 bases). The CDR3 runs to 14 residues. Trimming removed 5 bases from V and 1 base from J, with 10 bases in between. CDR1 LNHDA and CDR2 SQIVND come from the germline V gene (reference sequence). CDR3 sequence: CASSFPGGTDTQYF. CDR3 bases: TGTGCCAGTAGTTTTCCGGGAGGCACAGATACGCAGTATTTT.

This rearrangement joins TRBV7-3 to TRBJ1-1; 10 nucleotides align to TRBD1. V trimming: 5 bases; J trimming: 4 bases; junction bases outside the gene matches: 10. The V gene's germline CDR1 is SGHTA and CDR2 FQGTGA. The CDR3 is 16 residues long. The CDR3 DNA is TGTGCCAGCAGCCCGCGAGGGGACAGGGGAGCCACTGAAGCTTTCTTT. It translates to CASSPRGDRGATEAFF.

This clone occurred once. V and J are TRBV6-1 and TRBJ2-7; TRBD1 aligns across 12 bases. Germline V lookup: CDR1 MNHNS, CDR2 SASEGT. V gave up 2 bases and J gave up 7 bases; unmatched junction bases: 12. The CDR3 totals 17 residues. As DNA, the CDR3 is TGTGCCAGCAGTGAACCCGCCCGGGACAGGGGGCTTCGGGAGCAGTACTTC. Translation: CASSEPARDRGLREQYF.

The V gene is TRBV5-6, the J gene TRBJ2-2; D possibly corresponds to TRBD1 (6 bases). V was clipped by 0 bases and J by 3 bases, with 12 bases between them. The germline V gene encodes CDR1 SGHDT and CDR2 YYEEEE. The CDR3 totals 16 residues. The CDR3 protein is CASSLVFRGDTGELFF. For the CDR3, the DNA is TGTGCCAGCAGCTTGGTCTTCAGGGGCGACACCGGGGAGCTGTTTTTT.

This clone is a singleton in its sample. The V and J genes are TRBV7-6 and TRBJ2-3; 8 nucleotides align to TRBD1. CDR1 is SGHVS, CDR2 FNYEAQ, per germline. This CDR3 comprises 16 residues. V shed 5 bases and J 1 base; nucleotides not matched to a gene: 8. CDR3 DNA: TGTGCCAGCAGCCCAGGGACAGGTTCGCGCACAGATACGCAGTATTTT. Its translation: CASSPGTGSRTDTQYF.

This rearrangement joins TRBV9 to TRBJ2-1, with 8 bases lining up with TRBD1. Germline V gene sequence: CDR1 SGDLS, CDR2 YYNGEE. Unmatched junction bases numbered 5, after V lost 0 bases and J lost 6 bases. The CDR3 extends over 15 amino acids. The CDR3 DNA sequence: TGTGCCAGCAGCGTAGGAGGAACAGGGGGCAATGAGCAGTTCTTC. Translated: CASSVGGTGGNEQFF.

The genes are TRBV4-2 and TRBJ2-2; TRBD1 aligns across 8 bases. Trimming cost V 1 base and J 5 bases; bases outside gene matches: 9. Germline CDR1 and CDR2: LGHNA and YNFKEQ. This CDR3 comprises 17 residues. The chain's CDR3 is CASSQVGRGTGTGELFF. In nucleotides, the CDR3 is TGTGCCAGCAGCCAAGTGGGACGCGGGACAGGAACCGGGGAGCTGTTTTTT.

V and J are TRBV6-5 and TRBJ2-7, with 8 bases identical to TRBD2. Losses at the gene ends were 2 bases for V and 3 bases for J; bases not matched to a gene: 3. The CDR3 runs to 14 residues. Germline CDR1 MNHEY, CDR2 SVGAGI. Here the CDR3 DNA reads TGTGCCAGCAGTTACGGTCGGGAGGGCTACGAGCAGTACTTC. Translating it yields CASSYGREGYEQYF.

This clone was found a few times. The V call is TRBV2, the J call TRBJ1-6, with 7 nucleotides matching TRBD1. After removal of 5 bases from V and 3 bases from J, the junction contained 13 bases not matched to a gene. Germline V gives CDR1 SNHLY, CDR2 FYNNEI. The CDR3 consists of 18 residues. The CDR3 DNA sequence: TGTGCCAGCAGTCAAAGGAAGGGGGCAGGCCACTATAATTCACCCCTCCACTTT. Translation gives CASSQRKGAGHYNSPLHF. Drawing the rest from reference TRBV2 and TRBJ1-6, the complete variable domain is EPEVTQTPSHQVTQMGQEVILRCVPISNHLYFYWYRQILGQKVEFLVSFYNNEISEKSEIFDDQFSVERPDGSNFTLKIRSTKLEDSAMYFCASSQRKGAGHYNSPLHFGNGTRLTVT.

The chain uses TRBV4-2 and TRBJ2-1, with 8 bases that match TRBD2. The CDR3 runs to 16 residues. Germline lookup yields CDR1 LGHNA and CDR2 YNFKEQ. The trim removed 0 bases at V and 8 bases at J, leaving 9 bases unmatched. CDR3 protein: CASSQEASGGPDEQFF. The DNA of the CDR3 is TGTGCCAGCAGCCAAGAGGCCAGCGGGGGTCCCGATGAGCAGTTCTTC.

This clone was counted once. This rearrangement joins TRBV7-8 to TRBJ1-5; no firm D call. Trimming left V 5 bases short and J 0 bases short, with 14 bases between. CDR3 length: 16 amino acids. From germline, CDR1 is SGHVS and CDR2 FQNEAQ. The CDR3, as DNA: TGTGCCAGCAGCCCGAGCGATAGATATAGCAATCAGCCCCAGCATTTT. It translates to CASSPSDRYSNQPQHF.

The V and J genes are TRBV11-2 and TRBJ2-7; D possibly corresponds to TRBD2 (5 bases). V was pared by 6 bases and J by 3 bases, with 18 bases between. Germline CDR1 SGHAT, CDR2 FQNNGV. The CDR3 extends over 15 amino acids. CDR3 sequence (DNA): TGTGCCAGCAGTCTCTTACCGGGAACGGGCTACGAGCAGTACTTC. Translated: CASSLLPGTGYEQYF. The entire variable domain, with the rest obtained from reference TRBV11-2 and TRBJ2-7, is as follows: EAGVAQSPRYKIIEKRQSVAFWCNPISGHATLYWYQQILGQGPKLLIQFQNNGVVDDSQLPKDRFSAERLKGVDSTLKIQPAKLEDSAVYLCASSLLPGTGYEQYFGPGTRLTVT.

This clone has just one count. The genes are TRBV18 and TRBJ1-2, with D hard to call. V lost 2 bases, J lost 1 base, and 5 bases lay in between. The CDR3 length is 13 residues. Looked up from germline, CDR1 is KGHSH and CDR2 is LQKENI. CDR3: CASSPSGNYGYTF. For the CDR3, the DNA is TGTGCCAGCTCACCAAGCGGTAACTATGGCTACACCTTC. Full variable domain (outside the CDR3, taken from reference TRBV18 and TRBJ1-2): NAGVMQNPRHLVRRRGQEARLRCSPMKGHSHVYWYRQLPEEGLKFMVYLQKENIIDESGMPKERFSAEFPKEGPSILRIQQVVRGDSAAYFCASSPSGNYGYTFGSGTRLTVV.

The V gene is TRBV7-9, the J gene TRBJ2-2, with TRBD2 matching 15 bases. The CDR3 is 16 amino acids. Trimming at V came to 5 bases and at J to 6 bases, leaving 4 bases not matched to a gene. From germline, CDR1 is SEHNR and CDR2 FQNEAQ (reference sequence). The CDR3 bases are TGTGCCAGCAGCGGACGGACTAGCGGGGGGGCCGGGGAGCTGTTTTTT. Its translation: CASSGRTSGGAGELFF.

Only one count was recorded for this clone. The CDR3 region has the DNA TGTGCCAGCAGCCCCTTCCGGGGACTAGTACTTAGGCAAGAGACCCAGTACTTC. Translation: CASSPFRGLVLRQETQYF. The chain uses TRBV7-2 and TRBJ2-5; TRBD2 aligns across 8 bases. The V segment lost 5 bases and the J segment 2 bases; nucleotides outside the gene matches: 16. This CDR3 contains 18 residues. From germline, CDR1 is SGHTA and CDR2 FQGNSA.